This T cell receptor beta chain was recorded in a study of T-cell memory formation after mild COVID-19. The study's findings and limits: Pre-infection memory already had some responding clones, implying cross-reactive memory joined. The SARS-CoV-2 specificity of second-wave clones reaching peak at day 37 remained unverified. Chiefly within CM and EM were the contracting CD4+ clones; CD8+ ones were within EMRA.

This clonotype showed up just a few times. Its antigen remains unidentified. Using constant-segment primers, 5'RACE produced TCR alpha and TCR beta cDNA libraries carrying sample barcodes and UMIs. TCRdb re-called the 5' RACE reads with MiXCR, one entry per CDR3 protein. Among 400,000 or so distinct CDR3 sequences listed, around 20% were seen once. The V gene lost 5 bases and the J gene lost 2 bases, with 12 bases spanning the gap. The CDR3 is made up of 13 amino acids. Germline loops: CDR1 GTSNPN, CDR2 SVGIG (reference sequence). The TCR sequence derives from an adult woman who had mild COVID-19 (a few samples of this study predate the infection). Cell type and time point are not known. Sequences were obtained from PBMCs or a T cell subset sorted from them (not recorded which). This rearrangement joins TRBV30 to TRBJ2-5; maybe TRBD2 (5 bases). DNA of the CDR3: TGTGCCTGGCAGCGGACGACGCAAGAGACCCAGTACTTC. Its protein product is CAWQRTTQETQYF.